The source of this T cell receptor (beta chain) is a study of cytomegalovirus exposure and HLA in healthy donors (dated by TCRdb to between 2016 and 2019). Study-level background: An earlier analysis of roughly 500 of the donors reported more than 250 Gb of sequence data and some 120 million unique TCR beta sequences from 150 million to 200 million T cells. About 300 gigabases of sequencing data and around 87 million unique TCR sequences were included in an early release covering about 700 HLA-typed donors. Among the roughly 370 genotyped donors, about 83% belonged to the genetic ancestry cluster associated with self-reported Caucasian donors. The aim of the study was to test whether cataloging public T cell receptors could identify signatures of past pathogen exposure. The T cell repertoires of under 750 subjects were profiled by immunosequencing and related to cytomegalovirus serostatus. Along with the roughly 670-subject first cohort, a separate validation cohort of about 110 different subjects was used. High-throughput TCR immunosequencing, statistical association of individual TCRs with disease status, and machine learning were combined to predict cytomegalovirus infection status. In a later analysis, previously published TCR beta repertoires from some 640 donors were re-analyzed and high-resolution HLA genotyping was added so that TCR occurrence patterns could be studied. The later analysis used no new phenotypic data to find candidate immune exposures, relying instead on TCR beta sequences and their occurrence across donors. An earlier analysis of some 600 of the donors applied high-throughput TCR beta sequencing to assess whether each TCR beta V gene segment acted as functional or pseudogenic. Donor age, sex, ethnicity and CMV serostatus were compiled alongside the repertoire data. Genome-wide SNP genotypes for about 65% of the roughly 700 donors were used in a later genetic analysis, which treated that subset as a discovery cohort. All discovery cohort repertoires had been generated on a single sequencing platform. Class I and class II HLA loci were covered by the typing at four-digit resolution. Typing coverage varied by locus: about 629-630 donors for A, B, C, DRB1 and DQB1; some 520 for DQA1; more than 600 for DPA1; around 490 for DPB1. Because of strong linkage in the cohort, roughly five DR-DQ haplotypes were treated as single units for association and clustering. Among over 350 genotyped donors of the cohort, an average of about 240,000 unique TCR beta nucleotide sequences were sequenced per donor, 15% to 20% of them non-productive.

V has 3 bases trimmed and J has 8 bases trimmed; junction bases matching no gene number 3. Looking up the germline V gene (reference sequence) yields CDR1 SEHNR and CDR2 FQNEAQ. Counted from cysteine to phenylalanine, this CDR3 has 12 amino acids. CDR3 DNA is the only sequence kept; it has 36 bases, read in frame from the first base. As for this clone: Its antigen specificity is not known. No clone much larger than this one lies a single base away; base qualities are absent.

In total, more than 500 healthy bone marrow donors made up the cohort. At the time of sampling, every cohort member was nominally healthy, though immune exposures that went unrecorded were likely present. The donor was CMV seropositive and was included in the group of approximately 310 seropositive cohort members. A peripheral blood sample was collected from each donor, and TCR beta sequencing was performed on peripheral blood mononuclear cells. The Qiagen DNeasy Blood Extraction Kit was used to extract genomic DNA from the blood cell samples. The research as a whole found: An earlier analysis of around 540 of the donors showed that most TCR beta V segments appeared in productive rearrangements either about 90% or about 30% of the time, which broadly matched IMGT annotations. In a later analysis, the rate of TCR association differed among HLA loci, with DRB1 alleles having the most associated TCRs and HLA-C alleles having the fewest. A later analysis found that most CMV-associated TCR beta chains appeared HLA-restricted, with HLA associations seemingly driven largely by CMV exposure. Some IMGT-functional V segments, including TRBV6-2 and TRBV6-3, could not be told apart with the 87-base-pair reads, so those segments were excluded. According to a later genetic analysis, donors in an Asian-associated ancestry cluster had fewer N-insertions in productive TCRs than the roughly 670-donor mean. Over 15 rarely observed V segments, including chromosome 9 orphons, were excluded from the earlier analysis of approximately 600 of the donors because counts were too low. In vitro tests confirmed that three of the cytomegalovirus-associated TCR beta chains recognize cytomegalovirus antigens. The authors suggested that the approach could potentially be extended to other disease states and immunological phenotypes. A later analysis associated about 18,000 TCR beta sequences with specific HLA alleles at a false discovery rate of 0.05. A cluster of highly shared sequence variants was judged likely to represent a technical artifact of the sequencing pipeline. The study listed approximately 150 TCR beta chains as associated with cytomegalovirus. A further reported finding was that TCR beta sequences accurately predicted the HLA-A and HLA-B alleles for most subjects in the first cohort. Correlated functional status among segregating V segments might reflect linkage disequilibrium, but an unknown experimental factor could not be ruled out. Most TCR sequences were observed very rarely across donors, whereas some public TCRs were present in many individuals. Presence/absence analyses assumed roughly uniform sequencing depth across donors, an assumption that may not hold. In both the original and validation cohorts, the classifier was reported to diagnose cytomegalovirus status with high specificity and sensitivity. Because HLA typing was unavailable for some donors at each locus, only the typed subset was used in association tests. According to a later analysis, parvovirus B19, influenza, CMV and Epstein-Barr virus appeared linked to several top co-occurrence clusters. Only TCR beta chains were sequenced in this cohort, and the absence of alpha or paired-chain data limited detectable features. An association between a missense DCLRE1C variant and V-gene and J-gene trimming of TCR beta chains was found in a later genetic analysis and replicated in an independent cohort. When HLA alleles, especially DR and DQ, strongly co-occurred, TCR associations were difficult to assign to individual alleles. In a later analysis, HLA-associated TCR beta chains were found to be more clonally expanded and to have lower generation probabilities than equally common non-associated chains. For the cohort, immune exposure information was limited to CMV serostatus.

Library prep was done by the immunoSEQ multiplex PCR assay. The multiplex PCR relied on a mix of 60 forward primers for TCR Vbeta segments and 13 reverse primers for TCR Jbeta segments. Amplification of the CDR3 region of rearranged TCR beta genes was performed with a multiplex PCR assay on genomic DNA. The amplified TCR beta libraries were sequenced on the Illumina HiSeq System as 87-base-pair reads. In the authors' own workflow: A later analysis counted tens of millions of unique TCR beta chains across the approximately 700 repertoires, and around 9.9 million of these chains were shared by at least two donors. Raw reads were error-corrected and collapsed into unique sequences with a nearest-neighbor algorithm that merged closely related sequences to remove PCR and sequencing errors. To assign V, D and J gene segments, CDR3 sequences were aligned to IMGT reference sequences. Each retained sequence needed at least a six-nucleotide match to both a V gene segment and a J gene segment. Rearrangements were called productive when the CDR3 lacked stop codons and stayed in frame with V and J; all others were non-productive. Following IMGT convention, CDR3 was defined as the stretch from the second conserved V-encoded cysteine up to the conserved J-encoded phenylalanine. In an earlier analysis of 587 of the donors, sequences lacking an unambiguous match to a single V gene segment were excluded. An earlier analysis of around 600 of the donors classified V segments as functional when productive rearrangements were above 56.7% and as segregating when the standard deviation between donors was above 5%. A statistical classification framework was developed to diagnose cytomegalovirus status using the catalog of TCR beta chain sequences. A later analysis assigned V and J genes by comparing TCR nucleotide sequences with IMGT/GENE-DB human TR gene sequences. In a later analysis, CDR3 sequences and most-parsimonious VDJ recombination scenarios were assigned using the TCRdist pipeline. In a later analysis, each TCR beta chain was defined by its CDR3 amino acid sequence together with its V-gene family, and reads without a unique V-gene family were excluded. To address suspected cross-contamination and a sequencing artifact, a later analysis removed roughly 580 highly shared, low-generation-probability nucleotide sequences. For each public chain, a later analysis derived a clonal expansion index from normalized ranks of inferred template counts within each repertoire. Generation probabilities in a later analysis came from a VDJ recombination model fitted to out-of-frame rearrangements, and those results were checked against IGoR. In a later analysis, hypergeometric tests were used to score TCR-TCR, TCR-HLA and TCR-CMV co-occurrence, with a repertoire-size bias correction applied to TCR pairs. To estimate false discovery rates, a later analysis permuted the HLA or CMV assignments 20 times. In a later analysis, co-occurring TCRs were grouped with DBSCAN, and TCRdist sequence similarity was added when clustering was performed within HLA-allele-positive subsets. For co-occurrence clustering, repertoires with fewer than 30,000 or more than 120,000 public chains were excluded, along with four or five repertoires with anomalous nucleotide sharing. TCRdb took over this immuneACCESS table, retaining in-frame rearrangements with V and J assigned. Such tables are incomplete; in checked studies, under half of the missing clones stem from an unresolved V gene, and the remainder is unexplained. That table is the source of V, J and clone size, and D and trimming were worked out from the DNA. This sample is represented by about 150,000 clones; approximately 71% of them were singletons. Together, the top ten hold around 11% of the sample.

The sample comprised PBMCs. The receptor chain draws on TRBV7-9 and TRBJ1-1, with 7 bases aligning to TRBD1. The clonotype comes from a man younger than 30 in good health and CMV-seropositive. The CDR3 protein sequence reads: CASSFMTGEAFF. The nucleotide sequence reads as follows: TGTGCCAGCAGCTTTATGACAGGGGAAGCTTTCTTT.